The clone carrying this TCR beta chain turned up a few times. Its target is not known. The authors built bulk TCR libraries by previously described methods with listed TCR primers. MiXCR was run by TCRdb on the PCR reads, yielding one entry per CDR3 protein. The table records around 480,000 distinct CDR3 sequences, roughly 24% of them present only once. This entry belongs to a study of molecular identifiers for immune sequencing clone quantification. Study-wide results and caveats: Effector cells kept over 97% of their molecules in clones above 20 RNA copies, while naive cells kept under 1% there.

Researchers sorted naive CD8 T cells as cells that were CD8+CD4-CCR7+CD45RA+. CDR1 is SEHNR, CDR2 FQNEAQ, per germline (reference sequence). The CDR3 loop spans 16 amino acids. Trimming shortened V by 1 base and J by 0 bases, and 13 bases separated the two germline ends. V gene TRBV7-9 combines with J gene TRBJ2-7; possible D gene TRBD2, 5 bases. The sample comprised naive CD8+ T cells from blood, with Jurkat cell RNA spiked in. As to subset: FACS-sorted CD8+CD4-CCR7+CD45RA+ naive T cells. The source of this sequence is a human donor in good health. Some libraries in this study had Jurkat cell RNA spiked in. CDR3 in amino acids: CASSLGGSGLSYEQYF. CDR3 sequence (DNA): TGTGCCAGCAGCTTAGGAGGGTCCGGACTCTCCTACGAGCAGTACTTC.